Following are 2 T cell receptor beta chains from one sample sequenced in a study of beta chain features in type 1 diabetes. Findings and limits, study-wide: TCRB CDR3 length was moderately but significantly reduced in all four CD4+ subsets of Type 1 diabetes patients.

Antigens for these TCRs are unknown. Investigators reverse transcribed all isolated RNA, so they sequenced expressed TCRB transcripts. Generated by immunoSEQ multiplex PCR, the TCRdb table keeps only in-frame clones and is missing some. The data contain 250,000 or so clones, over 11% of them seen just once; the ten biggest clones take up almost 0.02%. Input material: naive CD4+ T cells from blood. The receptors derive from a young man with type 1 diabetes.

The chain uses TRBV2 and TRBJ2-1, with D possibly matching TRBD1 (8 bases). The V gene's germline CDR1 is SNHLY and CDR2 FYNNEI. This CDR3 contains 14 residues. Trimming pared 7 bases from V and 6 bases from J, leaving 16 bases between. The CDR3 region has the DNA TGTGCCAGCACCCCACAGGGGGGGGCCAATGAGCAGTTCTTC. This sequence encodes CASTPQGGANEQFF.

This clone was picked up a small number of times. The chain recombines TRBV25-1 with TRBJ1-2, with 7 bases matching TRBD1. The length of the CDR3 is 14 residues. After removal of 2 bases from V and 2 bases from J, the junction contained 2 bases not matched to a gene. Germline CDR1 reads MGHDK; CDR2 reads SYGVNS. CDR3 coding DNA: TGTGCCAGCAGTGAAGCAGGGGGAAACTATGGCTACACCTTC. This codes for CASSEAGGNYGYTF.